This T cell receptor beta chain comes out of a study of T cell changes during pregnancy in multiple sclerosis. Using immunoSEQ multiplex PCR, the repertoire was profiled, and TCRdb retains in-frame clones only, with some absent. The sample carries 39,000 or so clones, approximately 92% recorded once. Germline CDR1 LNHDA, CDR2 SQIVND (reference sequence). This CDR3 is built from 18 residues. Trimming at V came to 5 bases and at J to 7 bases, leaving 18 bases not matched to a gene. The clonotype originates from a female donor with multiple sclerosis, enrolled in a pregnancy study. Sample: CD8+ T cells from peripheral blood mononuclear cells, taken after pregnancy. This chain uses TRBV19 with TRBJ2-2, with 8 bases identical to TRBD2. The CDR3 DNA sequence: TGTGCCAGTAGTCCCAACTCTGGACTAGCCCTGATACACGGGGAGCTGTTTTTT. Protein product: CASSPNSGLALIHGELFF.